This entry is about one T cell receptor beta chain. The antigen is unknown. The sample comes from a study of lymphopenia after photon versus proton radiotherapy. Study-level results: After the lymphocyte nadir, photon-treated repertoires showed oligoclonal expansion, especially of CD8+ Temra cells. In patients who died, overall survival fell as post-nadir TCR diversity dropped more.

Libraries were prepared by immunoSEQ multiplex PCR; TCRdb keeps only in-frame clonotypes and omits some of them. Of about 45,000 clones detected, 85% to 90% appear once; the ten largest clones hold around 2%. Per the germline V gene, CDR1 is SQVTM and CDR2 is ANQGSEA. This CDR3 region has 15 residues. V gave up 3 bases and J gave up 1 base; unmatched junction bases: 5. The TCR comes from a man aged 40-49 years with gastric cancer. V and J are TRBV29-1 and TRBJ2-1, with 8 bases fitting TRBD2. Here the sequenced sample was peripheral blood, taken from a patient treated with photon-based radiotherapy. The CDR3 protein is CSVEASGGSYNEQFF. CDR3 DNA sequence: TGCAGCGTTGAGGCGAGCGGGGGATCCTACAATGAGCAGTTCTTC.